The source of this T cell receptor beta chain is a study of post-analysis software for immune sequencing data. Study overall: Relapsing-remitting, secondary progressive and progressive-relapsing forms made up the multiple sclerosis disease courses. The study, taken as a whole, reports: Higher frequency in patients than in controls was seen for about five TRBV segments, with TRBV5-6, TRBV5-1 and TRBV20-1 among them.

With regard to this clonotype: Its antigen is undetermined.

CDR1 and CDR2 (germline): SGHVS, FQNEAQ. This CDR3 has 17 amino acids. J gave up 7 bases and V 1 base, and 12 bases lay outside the gene matches. Unique molecular identifiers had been added to the TCR beta cDNA libraries. One entry per CDR3 protein results from TCRdb running MiXCR on the PCR reads. This table has fewer than 900,000 distinct CDR3 sequences, just over 45% appearing once. This TCR derives from a girl aged 5-17 years with multiple sclerosis. This chain links TRBV7-8 with TRBJ2-1, with TRBD2 matching 8 bases. The sample comprised blood. The CDR3 here is CASSLGGAGVVVNEQFF. DNA for the CDR3: TGTGCCAGCAGCTTAGGGGGAGCGGGAGTTGTCGTGAATGAGCAGTTCTTC.